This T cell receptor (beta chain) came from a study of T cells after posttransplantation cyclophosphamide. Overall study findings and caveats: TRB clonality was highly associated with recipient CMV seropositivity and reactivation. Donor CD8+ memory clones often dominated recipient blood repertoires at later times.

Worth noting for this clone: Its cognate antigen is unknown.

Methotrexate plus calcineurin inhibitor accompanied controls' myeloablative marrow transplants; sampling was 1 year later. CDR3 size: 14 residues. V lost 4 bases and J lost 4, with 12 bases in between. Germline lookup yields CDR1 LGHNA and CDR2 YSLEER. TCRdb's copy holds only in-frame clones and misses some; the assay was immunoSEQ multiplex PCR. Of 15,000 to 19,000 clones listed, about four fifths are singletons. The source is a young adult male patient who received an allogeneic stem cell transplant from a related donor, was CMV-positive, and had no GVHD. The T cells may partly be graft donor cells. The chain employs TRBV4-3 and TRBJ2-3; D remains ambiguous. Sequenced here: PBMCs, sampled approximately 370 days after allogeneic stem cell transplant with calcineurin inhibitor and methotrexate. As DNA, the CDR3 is TGCGCCAGCAGCCGAGACACCCAGGCAGATACGCAGTATTTT. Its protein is CASSRDTQADTQYF.